This T cell receptor (beta chain) was observed in a study of response to subunit inactivated influenza vaccine. One entry per CDR3 protein results from TCRdb running MiXCR on the RT-PCR reads. This sample carries approximately 500,000 distinct CDR3 sequences, approximately 24% of them seen once, and the ten largest clones take 2.8%. This clonotype occurred a few times. The ends lost 0 bases at V and 3 bases at J; junction bases unmatched: 9. The CDR3 is 17 amino acids. The germline V gene has CDR1 LGHNA and CDR2 YNFKEQ. These records were also assigned to another study, of T cells expressing NK-cell markers. Per that study: Making the TCR beta cDNA relied on 5'RACE template switching with UMIs. The contribution of dominant NKG2C+ clonotypes to CD8+ T cells in about six donors was roughly 1.0-7.5%.

This TCR came from a man in his forties or fifties who received an inactivated influenza vaccine. The source material was CD4+ T cells sorted from PBMCs, sampled about 11 days after vaccination. The chain uses TRBV4-2 and TRBJ2-7; 9 bases fit TRBD1. The CDR3 sequence is CASSQEGGQGRYYEQYF. CDR3 bases: TGTGCCAGCAGCCAAGAGGGCGGACAGGGGAGGTACTACGAGCAGTACTTC.